Sequencing of this TCR beta chain was carried out in a study of blood T cell repertoires in COVID-19. V lost 10 bases and J lost 5, with 15 bases in between. Germline V gene sequence: CDR1 LNHDA, CDR2 SQIVND (reference sequence). This CDR3 has 13 residues. The data were produced by immunoSEQ multiplex PCR, yet TCRdb's version contains in-frame clones alone and is incomplete. The table records 120,000 to 150,000 clones, 84% of them present only once. Sequences were obtained from peripheral blood. This chain links TRBV19 with TRBJ2-1, with D possibly being TRBD1 (6 bases). The sequence derives from a woman in her fifties or sixties in a cohort sampled during active or convalescent COVID-19. The CDR3 region is CATSGHLNNEQFF. The CDR3 nucleotides are TGTGCCACCTCGGGACACCTTAACAATGAGCAGTTCTTC.